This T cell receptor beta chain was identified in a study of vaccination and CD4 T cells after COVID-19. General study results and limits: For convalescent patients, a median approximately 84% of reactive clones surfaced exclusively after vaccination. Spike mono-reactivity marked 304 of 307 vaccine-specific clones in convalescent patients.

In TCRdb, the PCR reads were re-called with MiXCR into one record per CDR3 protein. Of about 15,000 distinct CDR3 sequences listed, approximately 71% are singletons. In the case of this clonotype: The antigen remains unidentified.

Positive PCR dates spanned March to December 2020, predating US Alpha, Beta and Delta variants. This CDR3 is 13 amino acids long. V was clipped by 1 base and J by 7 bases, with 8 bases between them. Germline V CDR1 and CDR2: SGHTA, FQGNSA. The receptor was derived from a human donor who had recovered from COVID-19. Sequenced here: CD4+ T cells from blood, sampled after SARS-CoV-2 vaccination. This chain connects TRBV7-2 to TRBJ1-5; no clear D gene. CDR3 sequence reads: CASSLGGWQPQHF. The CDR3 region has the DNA TGTGCCAGCAGCTTAGGGGGTTGGCAGCCCCAGCATTTT.